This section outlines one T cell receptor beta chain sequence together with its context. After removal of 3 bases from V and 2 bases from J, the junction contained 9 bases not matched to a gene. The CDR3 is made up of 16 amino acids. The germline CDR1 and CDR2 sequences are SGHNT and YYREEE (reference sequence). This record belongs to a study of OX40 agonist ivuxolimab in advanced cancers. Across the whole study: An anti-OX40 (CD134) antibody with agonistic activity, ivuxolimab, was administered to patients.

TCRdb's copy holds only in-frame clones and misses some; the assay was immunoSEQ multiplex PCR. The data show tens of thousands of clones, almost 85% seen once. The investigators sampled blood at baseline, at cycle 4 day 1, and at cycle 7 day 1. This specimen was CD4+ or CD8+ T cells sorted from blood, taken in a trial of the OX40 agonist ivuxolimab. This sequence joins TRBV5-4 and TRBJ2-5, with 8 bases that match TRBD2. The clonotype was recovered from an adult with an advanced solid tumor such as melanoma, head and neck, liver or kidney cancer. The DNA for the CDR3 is TGTGCCAGCAGCTCGACCTTCGGGACTAGACAAGAGACCCAGTACTTC. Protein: CASSSTFGTRQETQYF.